Reported below is one TCR beta chain. The CDR3 runs 16 residues. CDR1 and CDR2 from the germline V gene are SGHAT and FQNNGV. J lost 4 bases, V lost 5 bases, and 10 bases had no gene match. The record originates from a study of blood T cell repertoires in COVID-19. About the research overall: COVID-19 samples from acute and convalescent phases originated in the United States, Italy and Spain. Sample material is recorded as cDNA or gDNA derived from T cells, B-cell-depleted T cells, or PBMCs.

In the authors' methods: Reference gene primer amplification gave nucleated cell count estimates. Generated by immunoSEQ multiplex PCR, the TCRdb table keeps only in-frame clones and is missing some. The DNA was the basis for D and trimming; V, J and clone size are from that table. The sample has 150,000 to 250,000 clones, around four fifths seen once. The clonotype originates from a human donor with acute or convalescent COVID-19. The donor label of this sample is uncertain. The chain uses TRBV11-2 and TRBJ1-1, with TRBD1 identical over 10 bases. The sequenced material came from peripheral blood. CDR3 coding DNA: TGTGCCAGCAGCCGTGCCGGGACAGGGGAGCGCACTGAAGCTTTCTTT. It codes for CASSRAGTGERTEAFF.